This T cell receptor (beta chain) is drawn from a study of identical twins. In the case of this clonotype: What it recognizes is unknown.

Germline V gene data show CDR1 as MNHEY and CDR2 as SMNVEV (reference sequence). V trimming: 3 bases; J trimming: 7 bases; junction bases outside the gene matches: 8. The CDR3 runs to 14 residues. A universal primer site was created by template switching, with the cDNA bearing unique molecular identifiers. TCRdb re-analysed the 5' RACE reads in MiXCR, keeping a single row per CDR3 protein. Found here are 410,000 or so distinct CDR3 sequences, less than 20% of them singletons; the top ten hold 9.5% to 15%. The study's findings and limits: Fewer insertions marked abundant cord blood beta clonotypes; young adult naive trended weakly, memory not at all.

Sequenced: naive T cells sorted from blood. This chain connects TRBV27 to TRBJ2-7, with 8 bases identical to TRBD2. This sequence was found in a man between 50 and 59 years old in good health. CDR3 in amino acids: CASSFTGLVREQYF. CDR3 nucleotides: TGTGCCAGCAGTTTCACGGGACTAGTTAGAGAGCAGTACTTC.